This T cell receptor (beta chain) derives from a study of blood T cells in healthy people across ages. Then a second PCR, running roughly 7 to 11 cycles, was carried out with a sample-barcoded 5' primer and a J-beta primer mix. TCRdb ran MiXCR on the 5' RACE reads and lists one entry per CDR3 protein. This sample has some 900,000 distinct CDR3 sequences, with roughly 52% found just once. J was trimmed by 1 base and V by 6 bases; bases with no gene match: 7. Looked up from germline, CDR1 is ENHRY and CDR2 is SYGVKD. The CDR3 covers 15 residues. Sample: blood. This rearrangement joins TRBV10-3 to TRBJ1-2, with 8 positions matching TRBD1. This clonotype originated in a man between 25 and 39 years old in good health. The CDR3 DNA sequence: TGTGCCATCAGCGGACAGGGCAGCGGTAACTATGGCTACACCTTC. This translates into CAISGQGSGNYGYTF.